These 4 T cell receptor beta chains originate from one sample sequenced in a study of T cell changes during pregnancy in multiple sclerosis. Here immunoSEQ multiplex PCR was the method, and the copy in TCRdb shows in-frame clones only, minus some. Of just under 100,000 clones in the sample, approximately 93% were seen once. The sample was peripheral blood, taken after pregnancy. The receptors shown here come from a female donor with multiple sclerosis, enrolled in a pregnancy study.

This chain connects TRBV5-6 to TRBJ1-1, with D possibly matching TRBD1 (6 bases). V was pared by 2 bases and J by 7 bases, with 9 bases between. CDR1 is SGHDT and CDR2 is YYEEEE in the germline V gene. This CDR3 spans 12 amino acids. The CDR3 nucleotides read TGTGCCAGCAGCTTTACCAGGGGTGAAGCTTTCTTT. It codes for CASSFTRGEAFF.

J is TRBJ2-1 and V is TRBV7-9, with 11 bases aligning to TRBD1. In germline, CDR1 is SEHNR, CDR2 FQNEAQ (reference sequence). V lost 5 bases and J lost 4; bases outside the gene matches: 4. The CDR3 runs 15 residues. The CDR3 DNA is TGTGCCAGCAGCATCGGACAGGGGGCATACAATGAGCAGTTCTTC. This gives the protein CASSIGQGAYNEQFF.

This clone was observed a single time. This sequence joins TRBV6-5 and TRBJ1-3; no reliable D call. Looked up from germline, CDR1 is MNHEY and CDR2 is SVGAGI. This CDR3 is 13 amino acids long. The V gene lost 8 bases and the J gene lost 4 bases, with 12 bases spanning the gap. The CDR3 nucleotides read TGTGCCAGCCGGCGGGTCCAGGGAAACACCATATATTTT. As protein: CASRRVQGNTIYF.

The chain employs TRBV5-1 and TRBJ1-2, with unresolved D. The CDR3 loop spans 16 amino acids. CDR1 and CDR2 (germline): SGHRS, YFSETQ. Trimming pared 0 bases from V and 5 bases from J, leaving 17 bases between. The CDR3 bases are TGCGCCAGCAGCTTGGTTGCCGGCGACTTTTTGTATGGCTACACCTTC. Protein sequence: CASSLVAGDFLYGYTF.